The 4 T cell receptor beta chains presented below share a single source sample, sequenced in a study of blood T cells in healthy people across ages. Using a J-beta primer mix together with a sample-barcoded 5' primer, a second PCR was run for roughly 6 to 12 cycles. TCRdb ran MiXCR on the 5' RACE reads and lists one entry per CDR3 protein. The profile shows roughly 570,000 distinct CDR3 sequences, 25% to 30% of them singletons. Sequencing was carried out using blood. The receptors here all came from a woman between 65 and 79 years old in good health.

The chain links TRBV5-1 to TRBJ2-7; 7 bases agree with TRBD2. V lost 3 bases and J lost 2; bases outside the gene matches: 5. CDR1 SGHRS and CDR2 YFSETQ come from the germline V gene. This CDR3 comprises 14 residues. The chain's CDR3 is CASSSPSGAYEQYF. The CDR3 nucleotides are TGCGCCAGCAGCTCCCCCAGCGGGGCCTACGAGCAGTACTTC.

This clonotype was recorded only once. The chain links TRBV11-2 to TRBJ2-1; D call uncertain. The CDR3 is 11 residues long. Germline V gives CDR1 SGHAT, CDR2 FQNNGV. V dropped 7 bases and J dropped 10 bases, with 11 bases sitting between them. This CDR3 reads CASTRWAEQFF. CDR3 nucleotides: TGTGCCAGCACCCGATGGGCCGAGCAGTTCTTC.

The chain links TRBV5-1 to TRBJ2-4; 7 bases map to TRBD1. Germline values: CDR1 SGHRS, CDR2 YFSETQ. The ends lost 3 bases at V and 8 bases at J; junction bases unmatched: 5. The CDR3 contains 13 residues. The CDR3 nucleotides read TGCGCCAGCAGCTCCGAGACAGGGTACATTCAGTACTTC. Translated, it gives CASSSETGYIQYF.

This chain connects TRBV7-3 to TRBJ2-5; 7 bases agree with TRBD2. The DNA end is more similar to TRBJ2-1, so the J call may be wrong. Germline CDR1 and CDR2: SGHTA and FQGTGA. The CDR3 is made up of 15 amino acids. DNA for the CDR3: TGTGCCAGCAGCACCGATGTCAGCGGGATCAATGAGCAGTTCTTC. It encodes CASSTDVSGINEQFF.